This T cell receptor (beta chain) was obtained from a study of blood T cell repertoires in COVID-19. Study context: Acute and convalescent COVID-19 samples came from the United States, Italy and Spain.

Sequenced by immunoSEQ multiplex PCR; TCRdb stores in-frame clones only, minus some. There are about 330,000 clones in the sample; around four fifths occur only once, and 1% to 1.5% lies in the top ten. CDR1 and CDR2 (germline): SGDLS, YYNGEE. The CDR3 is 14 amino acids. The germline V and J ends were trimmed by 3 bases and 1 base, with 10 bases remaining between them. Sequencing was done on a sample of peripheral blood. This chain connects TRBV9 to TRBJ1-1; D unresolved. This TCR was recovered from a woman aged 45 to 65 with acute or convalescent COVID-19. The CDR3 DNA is TGTGCCAGCAGCGGACTAACGCGGAACACTGAAGCTTTCTTT. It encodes CASSGLTRNTEAFF.